Listed below are T cell receptor beta chains from one sample, sequenced in a study of human T cells and chemical hapten exposure. A single record per CDR3 protein comes from TCRdb applying MiXCR to the RACE reads. Among about 340,000 distinct CDR3 sequences listed, approximately 6.9% were seen once. This specimen consisted of whole blood, obtained in connection with sensitization to the hapten diphenylcyclopropenone (DPC). These receptors were obtained from a woman aged 18-30 years with alopecia areata. Some clones in this sample may be carry-over from other donors' samples. CDR3s include the opening cysteine and the closing phenylalanine or tryptophan. Fields, in order: CDR3 protein, CDR3 DNA, J gene, clone size, D gene, V gene. A D gene is named only where the DNA matches it firmly. Clone size is given for some rows only: seen once, a few or many times, or a class if the clone is expanded.

cdr3_aa: CASSRLAENTGELFF; cdr3_nt: TGTGCCAGCAGCCGACTAGCGGAGAACACCGGGGAGCTGTTTTTT; j_call: TRBJ2-2; clone_size: few; d_call: TRBD2; v_call: TRBV6-4
cdr3_aa: CSARAPGQFNSPLHF; cdr3_nt: TGCAGTGCTAGAGCGCCGGGGCAGTTCAATTCACCCCTCCACTTT; j_call: TRBJ1-6; clone_size: few; d_call: .; v_call: TRBV20-1
cdr3_aa: CASSSYRDSPYNEQFF; cdr3_nt: TGTGCCAGCAGCTCTTACCGGGACAGTCCCTACAATGAGCAGTTCTTC; j_call: TRBJ2-1; clone_size: .; d_call: TRBD1; v_call: TRBV7-9
cdr3_aa: CASREQGWTEAFF; cdr3_nt: TGTGCCAGCCGGGAACAGGGGTGGACTGAAGCTTTCTTT; j_call: TRBJ1-1; clone_size: few; d_call: TRBD1; v_call: TRBV6-2/TRBV6-3
cdr3_aa: CSAEGLHQPQHF; cdr3_nt: TGCAGTGCCGAGGGACTACATCAGCCCCAGCATTTT; j_call: TRBJ1-5; clone_size: many; d_call: .; v_call: TRBV20-1
cdr3_aa: CASSPTGGDYGYTF; cdr3_nt: TGTGCCAGCTCACCAACAGGGGGCGACTATGGCTACACCTTC; j_call: TRBJ1-2; clone_size: few; d_call: TRBD1; v_call: TRBV18
cdr3_aa: CASSPTGAAGELFF; cdr3_nt: TGTGCCAGCAGCCCCACCGGGGCCGCCGGGGAGCTGTTTTTT; j_call: TRBJ2-2; clone_size: .; d_call: .; v_call: TRBV7-9
cdr3_aa: CASSLRVPRDRARTTNEKLFF; cdr3_nt: TGTGCCAGCAGCTTAAGGGTCCCAAGAGACAGGGCAAGGACAACTAATGAAAAACTGTTTTTT; j_call: TRBJ1-4; clone_size: many; d_call: TRBD1; v_call: TRBV11-2
cdr3_aa: CASSLVSGTGTANTQYF; cdr3_nt: TGTGCCAGCAGCTTGGTTTCCGGGACAGGGACGGCGAATACGCAGTATTTT; j_call: TRBJ2-3; clone_size: .; d_call: TRBD1; v_call: TRBV7-9
cdr3_aa: CASSVDRDLYEQYF; cdr3_nt: TGTGCCAGCAGTGTCGACAGGGACCTCTACGAGCAGTACTTC; j_call: TRBJ2-7; clone_size: many; d_call: TRBD1; v_call: TRBV27
cdr3_aa: CASRGTGQGNYYEQYF; cdr3_nt: TGTGCCAGCAGGGGTACGGGACAGGGTAATTACTACGAGCAGTACTTC; j_call: TRBJ2-7; clone_size: .; d_call: TRBD1; v_call: TRBV6-2/TRBV6-3
cdr3_aa: CASSRKITGGMNTEAFF; cdr3_nt: TGTGCCAGCAGCAGGAAAATTACAGGGGGGATGAACACTGAAGCTTTCTTT; j_call: TRBJ1-1; clone_size: .; d_call: TRBD1; v_call: TRBV11-2
cdr3_aa: CASSYRRNTGELFF; cdr3_nt: TGTGCCAGCAGCTACAGACGCAACACCGGGGAGCTGTTTTTT; j_call: TRBJ2-2; clone_size: many; d_call: .; v_call: TRBV6-2/TRBV6-3
cdr3_aa: CASSLDRRYEQYF; cdr3_nt: TGTGCCAGCAGTCTGGACAGGAGATACGAGCAGTACTTC; j_call: TRBJ2-7; clone_size: few; d_call: TRBD1; v_call: TRBV27
cdr3_aa: CASSYIQGLSNQPQHF; cdr3_nt: TGTGCCAGCAGTTACATCCAAGGGCTTAGCAATCAGCCCCAGCATTTT; j_call: TRBJ1-5; clone_size: few; d_call: .; v_call: TRBV6-6
cdr3_aa: CASTPQEDTQYF; cdr3_nt: TGTGCCAGCACCCCCCAGGAAGATACGCAGTATTTT; j_call: TRBJ2-3; clone_size: few; d_call: .; v_call: TRBV9
cdr3_aa: CASSFYTQETQYF; cdr3_nt: TGTGCCAGCAGCTTTTATACTCAAGAGACCCAGTACTTC; j_call: TRBJ2-5; clone_size: .; d_call: .; v_call: TRBV7-2